These 27 T cell receptor beta chains came from one sample sequenced in a study of T cells in Graves' hyperthyroidism and ophthalmopathy. Researchers amplified the TCR beta CDR3 regions from RNA transcripts. First-round RT-PCR of the TCR CDR3 relied on the HTBI primer set. MiXCR, applied by TCRdb to the multiplex PCR reads, yields one record per CDR3 protein. The sample yields a few hundred thousand distinct CDR3 sequences, about a sixth seen once. Sequencing input: blood. The receptor source for this set is a woman in her 30s with Graves' hyperthyroidism.

This clonotype was seen ten or more times. V and J are TRBV20-1 and TRBJ2-7, with 9 bases aligning to TRBD2. The CDR3 sequence is 16 residues long. Germline-derived CDR1 and CDR2 are DFQATT and SNEGSKA (reference sequence). V lost 2 bases to trimming and J lost 4 bases; unmatched junction nucleotides: 12. The chain's CDR3 is CSARSIAREGRYEQYF. For the CDR3, the DNA is TGCAGTGCTAGATCGATCGCGCGGGAGGGCCGGTACGAGCAGTACTTC.

This clonotype was picked up one time. The chain uses TRBV11-2 and TRBJ2-7; 8 bases align to TRBD1. The CDR3 loop spans 14 amino acids. V was clipped by 2 bases and J by 6 bases; unmatched bases: 6. CDR1 is SGHAT and CDR2 is FQNNGV in the germline V gene. DNA for the CDR3: TGTGCCAGCAGCTTACCGGACAGGGTCAGCGAGCAGTACTTC. Its translation is CASSLPDRVSEQYF.

This clonotype was seen at least ten times. V and J are TRBV5-1 and TRBJ1-1; D perhaps matches TRBD1 (5 bases). Between the trimmed V and J ends, which lost 4 bases and 3 bases, there was a span of 10 bases. In germline, CDR1 is SGHRS, CDR2 YFSETQ. The CDR3 runs to 13 residues. DNA for the CDR3: TGCGCCAGCAGCGACGGGGCTTACACTGAAGCTTTCTTT. Translating gives CASSDGAYTEAFF.

This sequence joins TRBV4-1 and TRBJ2-7, with D possibly TRBD2 on 5 matching bases. V was trimmed by 1 base and J by 6 bases, leaving 16 bases between them. Per germline, CDR1 MGHRA and CDR2 YSYEKL. The CDR3 covers 15 residues. The CDR3 protein is CASSQAESLEGEQYF. The CDR3 DNA reads TGCGCCAGCAGCCAAGCTGAGAGTCTAGAGGGCGAGCAGTACTTC.

The chain links TRBV19 to TRBJ1-2, with a tentative D call TRBD1 (5 bases). Germline values: CDR1 LNHDA, CDR2 SQIVND (reference sequence). This CDR3 spans 13 amino acids. The V and J ends lost 6 bases and 4 bases respectively, with 12 bases between them. CDR3 DNA sequence: TGTGCCAGTAGCCCGGGACCAGTCTATGGCTACACCTTC. This translates into CASSPGPVYGYTF. Combining the CDR3 with reference TRBV19 and TRBJ1-2 gives the whole variable domain DGGITQSPKYLFRKEGQNVTLSCEQNLNHDAMYWYRQDPGQGLRLIYYSQIVNDFQKGDIAEGYSVSREKKESFPLTVTSAQKNPTAFYLCASSPGPVYGYTFGSGTRLTVV.

This clonotype was recorded many times. The rearrangement links TRBV29-1 to TRBJ1-2; 8 nucleotides line up with TRBD1. The trim removed 5 bases at V and 3 bases at J, leaving 2 bases unmatched. Germline V lookup: CDR1 SQVTM, CDR2 ANQGSEA. The CDR3 has 12 residues. The CDR3 DNA reads TGCAGCGTTAAACAGGGGGACTATGGCTACACCTTC. Its translation: CSVKQGDYGYTF.

For this clonotype: With a much larger clone just one base away, this may be a read error. The rearrangement uses TRBV4-3 and TRBJ1-1; 7 bases map to TRBD1. Germline V gene lookup returns CDR1 LGHNA and CDR2 YSLEER. CDR3 length: 15 residues. The CDR3 DNA reads as TGCGCCAGCAGCCCGCGGACAGGAGGCGGCACTGAAGCTCTCTTT. This encodes CASSPRTGGGTEALF.

The chain employs TRBV28 and TRBJ1-4; tentative D call: TRBD1 (5 bases). The V gene lost 4 bases and the J gene lost 7 bases, with 19 bases spanning the gap. Germline CDR1 and CDR2: MDHEN and SYDVKM. The CDR3 is made up of 16 amino acids. The CDR3 protein is CASSSPETAKSEKLFF. The CDR3 nucleotides are TGTGCCAGCAGTTCTCCGGAGACAGCGAAGAGTGAAAAACTGTTTTTT.

This clonotype was seen at least ten times. The chain recombines TRBV11-2 with TRBJ2-6; D gene uncertain. V dropped 1 base and J dropped 4 bases, with 5 bases sitting between them. This CDR3 has 14 residues. Germline CDR1 is SGHAT and CDR2 is FQNNGV. The CDR3 DNA is TGTGCCAGCAGCTTAGTCGGCGGGGCCAACGTCCTGACTTTC. Its protein product is CASSLVGGANVLTF.

This clonotype was detected ten times or more. This chain uses TRBV28 with TRBJ1-1; D gene unclear. Germline CDR1 reads MDHEN; CDR2 reads SYDVKM. This CDR3 is built from 15 residues. V was shortened by 4 bases and J by 2 bases, with 14 bases between the two germline ends. The CDR3 spells CASSSPLGGNTEAFF. The CDR3 DNA follows: TGTGCCAGCAGTTCCCCCTTAGGAGGCAACACTGAAGCTTTCTTT.

This clonotype was counted a few times. This rearrangement joins TRBV19 to TRBJ2-2, with TRBD2 as a possible D gene (7 bases). The CDR3 extends over 17 amino acids. CDR1 is LNHDA and CDR2 is SQIVND in the germline V gene (reference sequence). V gave up 4 bases and J gave up 3 bases, with 18 bases separating them. The DNA for the CDR3 is TGTGCCAGTAGTACCTGGGGGGCTAGCGGAGACACCGGGGAGCTGTTTTTT. This sequence encodes CASSTWGASGDTGELFF.

V gene TRBV20-1 combines with J gene TRBJ2-3; 7 nucleotides line up with TRBD2. Germline-derived CDR1 and CDR2 are DFQATT and SNEGSKA (reference sequence). The V segment lost 4 bases and the J segment 0 bases; nucleotides outside the gene matches: 4. CDR3 size: 14 residues. The CDR3 nucleotides read TGCAGTGCTAAGGAGGGAGGGAGCACAGATACGCAGTATTTT. This encodes CSAKEGGSTDTQYF.

This sequence joins TRBV28 and TRBJ1-3; 9 bases are shared with TRBD1. The CDR3 has 16 residues. The junction had 8 bases not matched to a gene; V was cut back by 6 bases and J by 2 bases. Germline assignment: CDR1 MDHEN and CDR2 SYDVKM. The chain's CDR3 is CASRGRGQGTGNTIYF. DNA of the CDR3: TGTGCCAGCAGGGGCCGGGGACAGGGAACTGGAAACACCATATATTTT.

This clonotype was observed at least ten times. V and J are TRBV11-1 and TRBJ2-1; 12 bases match TRBD1. With 5 bases clipped from V and 9 bases from J, the junction kept 5 bases outside the gene matches. This CDR3 region has 14 residues. Germline CDR1 and CDR2: SGHAT and FQDESV (reference sequence). DNA of the CDR3: TGTGCCAGCAGCATGGGACAGGGGGCAGGTGAGCAGTTCTTC. Amino acid sequence: CASSMGQGAGEQFF.

This clonotype was recorded at least ten times. V is TRBV28 and J is TRBJ1-5; possibly TRBD1 for D (5 bases). V was shortened by 3 bases and J by 5 bases, with 14 bases between the two germline ends. This CDR3 is built from 15 residues. Germline CDR1 and CDR2: MDHEN and SYDVKM. The CDR3 coding sequence is TGTGCCAGCAGTTTGATTATCGGGGGGTATCAGCCCCAGCATTTT. Residues: CASSLIIGGYQPQHF.

This chain links TRBV6-5 with TRBJ1-1; the D gene is possibly TRBD1 (5 bases). From germline, CDR1 is MNHEY and CDR2 SVGAGI. The CDR3 runs to 17 residues. Trimming took off 2 bases at V and 0 bases at J, with 16 bases between the two ends. The CDR3 sequence is CASSYSIGGLMNTEAFF. The CDR3 DNA sequence: TGTGCCAGCAGTTACAGCATCGGGGGACTTATGAACACTGAAGCTTTCTTT.

Turning to this clonotype: This may be a read error, as it is one base from a much larger clone. The rearrangement links TRBV3-1 to TRBJ2-7, with D perhaps TRBD2 (6 bases). This CDR3 spans 14 amino acids. With 0 bases removed from V and 4 bases from J, the gap between germline ends came to 10 bases. The germline V gene encodes CDR1 LGHDT and CDR2 YNNKEL (reference sequence). The chain's CDR3 is CASSQEGTSYEQYF. The DNA for the CDR3 is TGTGCCAGCAGCCAAGAGGGGACTTCTTACGAGCAGTACTTC.

This clonotype was counted ten times or more. The V and J genes are TRBV6-1 and TRBJ2-1, with 11 nucleotides matching TRBD1. The trim removed 6 bases at V and 9 bases at J, leaving 13 bases unmatched. The CDR3 totals 16 residues. The germline V gene has CDR1 MNHNS and CDR2 SASEGT. The DNA for the CDR3 is TGTGCCAGCAGGAGAGCCGGGACAGGGGGATTAGGTGAGCAGTTCTTC. Translation: CASRRAGTGGLGEQFF.

This clonotype showed up many times. V usage is TRBV3-1 and J usage is TRBJ2-7; D call uncertain. The CDR3 has 14 amino acids. The V end was cut by 1 base, the J end by 0 bases, with 7 bases between. Germline values: CDR1 LGHDT, CDR2 YNNKEL (reference sequence). The CDR3: CASSQVGFSYEQYF. The CDR3 DNA follows: TGTGCCAGCAGCCAAGTTGGCTTCTCCTACGAGCAGTACTTC.

This clonotype was counted ten times or more. The CDR3 DNA reads TGTGCCAGCAGTTACTCGCTCGGTGACAGGGCCTACGAGCAGTACTTC. Amino acid sequence: CASSYSLGDRAYEQYF. The chain couples TRBV6-6 to TRBJ2-7; TRBD1 agrees at 7 bases. Germline V lookup: CDR1 MNHNY, CDR2 SVGAGI (reference sequence). The CDR3 extends over 16 amino acids. The junction had 7 bases not matched to a gene; V was cut back by 0 bases and J by 2 bases.

The genes are TRBV2 and TRBJ1-5, with 12 bases aligning to TRBD1. Germline V gene lookup returns CDR1 SNHLY and CDR2 FYNNEI. CDR3 length equals 14 residues. After removal of 10 bases from V and 2 bases from J, the junction contained 3 bases not matched to a gene. This chain's CDR3 is CATGQGAGNQPQHF. Here the CDR3 DNA reads TGTGCCACGGGACAGGGGGCAGGCAATCAGCCCCAGCATTTT.

There are many counts of this clonotype. The CDR3 DNA follows: TGTGCCACCAGTACTTTGGGACAACCCTACGAGCAGTACTTC. Encoded protein: CATSTLGQPYEQYF. The genes are TRBV24-1 and TRBJ2-7; the D gene is possibly TRBD1 (6 bases). The CDR3 covers 14 residues. CDR1 KGHDR and CDR2 SFDVKD come from the germline V gene. Trimming cost V 6 bases and J 2 bases, with 13 bases left between them.

A single count supports this clonotype. The rearrangement joins TRBV28 to TRBJ2-1; 14 positions agree with TRBD2. The V and J ends lost 4 bases and 8 bases, in that order; junction bases with no gene match: 7. CDR1 is MDHEN and CDR2 is SYDVKM in the germline V gene. This CDR3 region has 16 residues. The DNA of the CDR3 is TGTGCCAGCAGTTCCTCGGGACTAGCGGGAGTTGATGAGCAGTTCTTC. This sequence encodes CASSSSGLAGVDEQFF.

This sequence joins TRBV28 and TRBJ1-5; 7 bases match TRBD1. V trimming: 6 bases; J trimming: 6 bases; junction bases outside the gene matches: 11. Germline V gene lookup returns CDR1 MDHEN and CDR2 SYDVKM. This CDR3 is built from 15 residues. CDR3 amino acids: CASRFQGGFSQPQHF. The CDR3 nucleotides are TGTGCCAGCAGATTCCAGGGGGGGTTTAGTCAGCCCCAGCATTTT.

V and J are TRBV10-3 and TRBJ1-2, with 9 bases identical to TRBD1. The CDR3 is made up of 14 amino acids. CDR1 and CDR2 (germline): ENHRY, SYGVKD. V dropped 6 bases and J dropped 6; count of bases not matched to a gene: 8. In DNA, the CDR3 is TGTGCCATCAGCGAACAGGGGGCGGGGAATGGCTACACCTTC. Translated: CAISEQGAGNGYTF.

Only a few counts were recorded for this clonotype. The V and J genes are TRBV18 and TRBJ2-3; D is undetermined. The CDR3 is 16 amino acids. The germline gives CDR1 KGHSH, CDR2 LQKENI. The V gene lost 3 bases and the J gene lost 1 base, with 14 bases spanning the gap. The CDR3, as DNA: TGTGCCAGCTCACCCCCTAGATCTCTTCGCACAGATACGCAGTATTTT. Translation gives CASSPPRSLRTDTQYF.

The gene calls are TRBV20-1 and TRBJ1-4; D is ambiguous. CDR3 length equals 13 residues. Trimming cost V 5 bases and J 7 bases, with 14 bases left between them. In germline, CDR1 is DFQATT, CDR2 SNEGSKA (reference sequence). The CDR3 DNA is TGCAGTGCTTACCCCGGACTGGGTGAAAAACTGTTTTTT. Translating it yields CSAYPGLGEKLFF.